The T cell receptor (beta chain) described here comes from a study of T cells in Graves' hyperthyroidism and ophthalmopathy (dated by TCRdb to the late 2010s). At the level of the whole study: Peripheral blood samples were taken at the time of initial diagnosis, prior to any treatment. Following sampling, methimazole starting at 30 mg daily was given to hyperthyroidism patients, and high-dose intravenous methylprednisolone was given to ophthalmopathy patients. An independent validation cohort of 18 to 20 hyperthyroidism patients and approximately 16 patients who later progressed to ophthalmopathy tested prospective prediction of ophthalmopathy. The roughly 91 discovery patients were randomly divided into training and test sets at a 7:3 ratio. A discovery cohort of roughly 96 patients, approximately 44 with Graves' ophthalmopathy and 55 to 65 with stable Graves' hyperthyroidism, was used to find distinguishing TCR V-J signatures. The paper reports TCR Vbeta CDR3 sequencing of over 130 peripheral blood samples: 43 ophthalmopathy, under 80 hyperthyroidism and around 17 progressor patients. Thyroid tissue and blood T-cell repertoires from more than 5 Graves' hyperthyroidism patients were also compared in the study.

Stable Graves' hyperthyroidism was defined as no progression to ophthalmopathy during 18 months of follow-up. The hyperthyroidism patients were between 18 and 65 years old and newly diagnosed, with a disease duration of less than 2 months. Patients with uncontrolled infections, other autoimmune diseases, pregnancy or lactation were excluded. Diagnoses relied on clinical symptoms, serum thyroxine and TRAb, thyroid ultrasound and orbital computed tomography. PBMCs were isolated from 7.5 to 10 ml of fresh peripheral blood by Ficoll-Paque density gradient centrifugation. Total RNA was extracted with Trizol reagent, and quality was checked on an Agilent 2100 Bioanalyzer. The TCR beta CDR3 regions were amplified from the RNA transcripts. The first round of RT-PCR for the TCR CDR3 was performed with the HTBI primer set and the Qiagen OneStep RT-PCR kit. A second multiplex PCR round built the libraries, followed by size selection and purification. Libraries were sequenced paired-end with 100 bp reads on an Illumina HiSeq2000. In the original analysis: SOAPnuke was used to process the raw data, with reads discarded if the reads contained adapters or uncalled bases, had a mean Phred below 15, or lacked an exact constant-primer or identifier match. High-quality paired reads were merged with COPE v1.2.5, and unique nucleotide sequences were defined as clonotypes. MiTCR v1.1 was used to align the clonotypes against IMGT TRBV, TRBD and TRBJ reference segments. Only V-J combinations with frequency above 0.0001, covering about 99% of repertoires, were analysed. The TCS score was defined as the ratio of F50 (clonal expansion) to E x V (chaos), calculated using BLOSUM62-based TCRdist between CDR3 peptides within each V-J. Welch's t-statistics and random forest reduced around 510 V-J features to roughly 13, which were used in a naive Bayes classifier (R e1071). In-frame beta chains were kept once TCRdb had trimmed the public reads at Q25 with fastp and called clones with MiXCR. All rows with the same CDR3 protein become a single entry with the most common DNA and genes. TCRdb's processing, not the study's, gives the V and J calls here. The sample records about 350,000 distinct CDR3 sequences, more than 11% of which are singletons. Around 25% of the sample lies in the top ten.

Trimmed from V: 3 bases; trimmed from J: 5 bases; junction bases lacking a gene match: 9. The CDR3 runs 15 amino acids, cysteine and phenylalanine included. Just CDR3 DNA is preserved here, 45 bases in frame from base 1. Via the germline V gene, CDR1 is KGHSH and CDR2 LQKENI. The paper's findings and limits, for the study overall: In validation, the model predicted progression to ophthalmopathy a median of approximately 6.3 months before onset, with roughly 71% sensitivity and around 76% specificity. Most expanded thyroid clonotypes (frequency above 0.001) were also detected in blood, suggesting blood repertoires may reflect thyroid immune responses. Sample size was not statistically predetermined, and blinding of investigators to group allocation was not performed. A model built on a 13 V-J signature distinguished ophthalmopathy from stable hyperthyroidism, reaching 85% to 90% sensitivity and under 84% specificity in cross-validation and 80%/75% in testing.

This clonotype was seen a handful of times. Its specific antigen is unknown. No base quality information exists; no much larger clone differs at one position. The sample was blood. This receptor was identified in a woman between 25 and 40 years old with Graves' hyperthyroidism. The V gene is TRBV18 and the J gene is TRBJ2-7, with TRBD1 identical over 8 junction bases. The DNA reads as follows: TGTGCCAGCTCACCTAGGCCTGGACAGGGCCACGAGCAGTACTTC. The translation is CASSPRPGQGHEQYF.